This is a list of T cell receptor beta chains from one sample in a study of T cells in Graves' hyperthyroidism and ophthalmopathy. TCRdb redid the calling of the multiplex PCR reads with MiXCR, one entry per CDR3 protein. The sample has approximately 370,000 distinct CDR3 sequences; about 15% are singletons. The sequencing sample was made of blood. These receptors all stem from a woman aged 25-40 years with Graves' hyperthyroidism. CDR3s include the opening cysteine and the closing phenylalanine or tryptophan. A D gene is named only where the DNA matches it firmly. Clone size is stated in some rows and not others, as once, few, many or a class when expanded.

j_call d_call v_call cdr3_length clone_size cdr3_aa cdr3_nt
TRBJ2-3 TRBD1 TRBV10-3 17 few CAIRENFPDRRTDTQYF TGTGCCATCAGAGAAAACTTTCCGGACAGGCGCACAGATACGCAGTATTTT
TRBJ2-1 TRBD1 TRBV27 15 many CASSPKQGAYNEQFF TGTGCCAGCAGTCCAAAACAGGGGGCCTACAATGAGCAGTTCTTC
TRBJ2-1 TRBD2 TRBV2 14 many CASRGGSTDNEQFF TGTGCCAGCAGGGGGGGGTCTACGGACAATGAGCAGTTCTTC
TRBJ2-1 TRBD2 TRBV5-1 15 few CASSPGVAGPDEQFF TGCGCCAGCAGCCCGGGGGTAGCGGGACCAGATGAGCAGTTCTTC
TRBJ2-1 NA TRBV24-1 13 many CATSDLVGNEQFF TGTGCCACCAGTGATTTGGTGGGCAATGAGCAGTTCTTC
TRBJ2-1 TRBD1 TRBV25-1 15 NA CASSDQGAAYNEQFF TGTGCCAGCAGTGACCAGGGGGCGGCCTACAATGAGCAGTTCTTC
TRBJ1-1 NA TRBV5-4 16 few CASSLGKTKPNTEAFF TGTGCCAGCAGCTTGGGGAAAACGAAACCGAACACTGAAGCTTTCTTT
TRBJ2-7 NA TRBV5-1 14 NA CASTKEVSSYEQYF TGCGCCAGCACTAAGGAGGTAAGCTCCTACGAGCAGTACTTC
TRBJ2-7 TRBD2 TRBV3-1 15 NA CASSQASGRSAEQYF TGTGCCAGCAGCCAAGCCAGCGGGAGGTCTGCCGAGCAGTACTTC
TRBJ1-5 TRBD1 TRBV20-1 13 many CSARGGQNMPQHF TGCAGTGCTAGAGGGGGACAGAATATGCCCCAGCATTTT
TRBJ2-5 NA TRBV5-1 14 NA CASSLALVGETQYF TGCGCCAGCAGCTTGGCGTTGGTCGGAGAGACCCAGTACTTC
TRBJ2-7 NA TRBV5-1 15 NA CASSLYEGQTYEQYF TGCGCCAGCAGCTTGTACGAGGGGCAGACCTACGAGCAGTACTTC
TRBJ2-1 TRBD2 TRBV28 15 many CASSFTSGYKNEQFF TGTGCCAGCAGTTTTACTAGCGGGTATAAAAATGAGCAGTTCTTC
TRBJ2-7 TRBD2 TRBV20-1 15 many CSAGDPAGVSYEQYF TGCAGTGCGGGTGACCCAGCGGGAGTGTCCTACGAGCAGTACTTC
TRBJ2-7 NA TRBV6-9 15 NA CASSSDSPGAYEQYF TGTGCCAGCAGTTCCGACAGCCCCGGGGCCTACGAGCAGTACTTC
TRBJ2-7 TRBD1 TRBV7-2 15 many CASSSTGATSYEQYF TGTGCCAGCAGCTCGACAGGGGCTACCTCCTACGAGCAGTACTTC